This TCR beta chain stems from a study of T cells in Graves' hyperthyroidism and ophthalmopathy. Points from the study as a whole: The majority of expanded thyroid clonotypes above 0.001 also appeared in blood.

From RNA transcripts, TCR beta CDR3 regions were amplified. When the TCR CDR3 underwent first-round RT-PCR, the HTBI primer set was used. Using its own MiXCR run on the multiplex PCR reads, TCRdb lists one record per CDR3 protein. The table records some 690,000 distinct CDR3 sequences, approximately 15% of them present only once. Points on this clonotype: Its antigen is still unknown.

The V gene's germline CDR1 is DFQATT and CDR2 SNEGSKA (reference sequence). The CDR3 is made up of 17 amino acids. The ends lost 1 base at V and 6 bases at J; junction bases unmatched: 13. An absence of ophthalmopathy progression within 18 months meant stable Graves' hyperthyroidism. Participants, patients aged 18 to 65, had newly diagnosed hyperthyroidism with a duration under 2 months. Sequencing used blood. J is TRBJ1-4 and V is TRBV20-1, with 8 bases lining up with TRBD1. This TCR was recovered from a man in his forties or fifties with Graves' hyperthyroidism. CDR3 residues: CSARGSTGDRWDEKLFF. CDR3 sequence (DNA): TGCAGTGCTAGAGGGTCGACAGGGGACAGATGGGATGAAAAACTGTTTTTT.